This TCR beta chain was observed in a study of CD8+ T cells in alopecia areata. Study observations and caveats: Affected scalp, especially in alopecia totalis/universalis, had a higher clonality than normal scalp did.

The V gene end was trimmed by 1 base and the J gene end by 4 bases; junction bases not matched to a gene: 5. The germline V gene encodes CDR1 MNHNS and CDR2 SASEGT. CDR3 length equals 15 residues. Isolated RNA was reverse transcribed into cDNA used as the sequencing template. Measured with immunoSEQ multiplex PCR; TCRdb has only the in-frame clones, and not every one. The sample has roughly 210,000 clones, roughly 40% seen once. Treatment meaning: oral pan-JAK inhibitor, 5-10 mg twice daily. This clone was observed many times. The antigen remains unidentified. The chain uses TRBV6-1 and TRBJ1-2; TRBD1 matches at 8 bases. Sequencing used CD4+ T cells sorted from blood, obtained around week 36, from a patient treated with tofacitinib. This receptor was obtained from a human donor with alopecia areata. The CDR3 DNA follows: TGTGCCAGCAGTGAAGGGGACAGGACCTTCTATGGCTACACCTTC. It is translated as CASSEGDRTFYGYTF.